This T cell receptor beta chain comes out of a study of Tregs in tolerant kidney transplant recipients. The CDR3 has 13 residues. V was trimmed by 4 bases and J by 4 bases, leaving 8 bases between them. Per germline, CDR1 SGHTA and CDR2 FQGNSA. Whole-study findings and limits: Changing PCR primers prevented nucleotide comparison between some patients' samples.

Unstimulated regulatory T cells (CD4+CD25+CD127-), CD4+CD25- non-regulatory cells, CD4 and CD8 cells were FACS-sorted from thawed PBMCs. Thawed PBMCs were rested overnight at 37°C with around 180 IU/ml IL-2 before regulatory T cell sorting. For this clone: As yet, its antigen is unknown. Other DNA sequences in the sample encode the same CDR3.

Clones were sequenced by immunoSEQ multiplex PCR, and TCRdb holds only the in-frame ones, with some missing. The sample shows approximately 75,000 clones, 85% to 95% of them seen only once. This receptor was taken from a human donor who received a combined kidney and bone marrow transplant. The specimen comprised Tregs from blood, sampled before the transplant. The chain is built from TRBV7-2 and TRBJ2-1; D could derive from TRBD1 or TRBD2 (5 bases each). CDR3 nucleotide sequence: TGTGCCAGCAGCTCGGGGCGGTACAATGAGCAGTTCTTC. Its protein product is CASSSGRYNEQFF.